This TCR beta chain was identified during a study of T cell repertoires in cytomegalovirus infection. Study overall: Matching HLA type, along with CMV infection, was indicated by public TCR beta signatures.

This clonotype was seen only a few times. Its antigen is unknown. The CDR3 runs 15 residues. V dropped 0 bases and J dropped 3 bases, with 11 bases sitting between them. Germline CDR1 reads SEHNR; CDR2 reads FQNEAQ (reference sequence). TCRdb re-called the reads with MiXCR, one entry per CDR3 protein. The sample lists 150,000 to 200,000 distinct CDR3 sequences, less than 25% occurring once. This sample comprised CD8+ T cells from cultured PBMCs, obtained from culture after CMV antigen stimulation. The gene calls are TRBV7-9 and TRBJ1-1; D not certain. The origin of this receptor is a human donor in good health (CMV status not recorded). Some clones in this sample may be carry-over from other donors' samples. The DNA for the CDR3 is TGTGCCAGCAGCTTAGCCCCGACCGCGGACACTGAAGCTTTCTTT. Translating it yields CASSLAPTADTEAFF.